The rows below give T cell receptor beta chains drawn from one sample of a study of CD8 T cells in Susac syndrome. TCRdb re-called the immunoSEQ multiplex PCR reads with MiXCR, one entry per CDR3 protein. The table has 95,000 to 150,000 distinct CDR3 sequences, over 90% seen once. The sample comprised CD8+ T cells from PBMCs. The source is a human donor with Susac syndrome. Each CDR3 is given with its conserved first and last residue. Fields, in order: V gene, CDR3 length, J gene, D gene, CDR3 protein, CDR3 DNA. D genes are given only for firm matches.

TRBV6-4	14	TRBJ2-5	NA	CASRPYPLQETQYF	TGTGCCAGCAGACCCTATCCTTTGCAAGAGACCCAGTACTTC
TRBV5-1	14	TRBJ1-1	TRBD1	CASSLTGENTEAFF	TGCGCCAGCAGCTTGACAGGGGAGAACACTGAAGCTTTCTTT
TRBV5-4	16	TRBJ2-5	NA	CASSSAPWTVQETQYF	TGTGCCAGCAGCTCTGCTCCATGGACAGTCCAAGAGACCCAGTACTTC
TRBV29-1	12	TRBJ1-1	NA	CSAEGQNTEAFF	TGCAGCGCAGAAGGGCAGAACACTGAAGCTTTCTTT
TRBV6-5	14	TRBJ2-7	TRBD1	CASSRGQGDDEQYF	TGTGCCAGCAGTCGAGGGCAGGGGGACGACGAGCAGTACTTC
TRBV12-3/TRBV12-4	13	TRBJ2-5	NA	CASSPTGRETQYF	TGTGCCAGCAGCCCTACAGGGCGAGAGACCCAGTACTTC
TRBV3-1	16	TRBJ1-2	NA	CASSPETGGRGGGYTF	TGTGCCAGCAGCCCCGAAACGGGGGGGCGGGGCGGTGGCTACACCTTC
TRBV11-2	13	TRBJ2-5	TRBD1	CASSPTGAETQYF	TGTGCCAGCAGCCCTACAGGGGCAGAGACCCAGTACTTC
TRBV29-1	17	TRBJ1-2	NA	CSVEGEVRRKPGYGYTF	TGCAGCGTTGAAGGGGAGGTTAGGAGGAAACCTGGCTATGGCTACACCTTC
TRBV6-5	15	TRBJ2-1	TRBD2	CASSTSGGTYNEQFF	TGTGCCAGCAGTACTAGCGGGGGGACGTACAATGAGCAGTTCTTC